These T cell receptor beta chains were read from a single sample in a study. TCRdb reanalysed the RT-PCR reads using MiXCR and keeps one entry per CDR3 protein. The sample yields about 680,000 distinct CDR3 sequences, around 14% seen once. Sequenced sample: memory CD4+ T cells from blood. These receptors originate from a female donor in good health, serving as a healthy control. CDR3s include the opening cysteine and the closing phenylalanine or tryptophan. D genes are given only for firm matches. Only part of the rows carry a size: once, few, many, or a class if the clone is expanded.

NA	TRBJ1-3	TRBV7-2	NA	TGTGCCAGCAGCTTATCCAGGGTCTCTGAGAACACCATATATTTT	CASSLSRVSENTIYF
TRBD2	TRBJ2-1	TRBV10-3	many	TGTGCCATCAGTGAGGGACTAGCGGGAGCCAATGAGCAGTTCTTC	CAISEGLAGANEQFF
NA	TRBJ2-3	TRBV5-1	many	TGCGCCAGCAGCTTGGCACAGGGTAACACAGATACGCAGTATTTT	CASSLAQGNTDTQYF
TRBD1	TRBJ1-5	TRBV18	few	TGTGCCAGCTCACCCGGGACAGGGCTCAATCAGCCCCAGCATTTT	CASSPGTGLNQPQHF
NA	TRBJ1-2	TRBV5-4	NA	TGTGCCAGCAGCAATACAGGGCTGAGCGGCTACACCTTC	CASSNTGLSGYTF
TRBD2	TRBJ2-1	TRBV20-1	many	TGCAGTGCTATACTGGCGGGAGTTAATGAGCAGTTCTTC	CSAILAGVNEQFF
NA	TRBJ2-7	TRBV7-2	few	TGTGCCAGCAGCTTAGCATCAATGGACTACGAGCAGTACTTC	CASSLASMDYEQYF
NA	TRBJ1-2	TRBV5-6	NA	TGTGCCAGCAGCTCCTATAACTATGGCTACACCTTC	CASSSYNYGYTF
NA	TRBJ1-2	TRBV4-3	many	TGCGCCAGCAGCCCGTCACAGGGTTTATATGGCTACACCTTC	CASSPSQGLYGYTF
NA	TRBJ1-1	TRBV12-3/TRBV12-4	NA	TGTGCCAGCAGTCTAAGGAATGAAGCTTTCTTT	CASSLRNEAFF
NA	TRBJ2-5	TRBV20-1	many	TGCAGTGCTAGAGTTGCTAGCTACCATCTGGAGACCCAGTACTTC	CSARVASYHLETQYF
NA	TRBJ1-1	TRBV20-1	NA	TGCAGTGCTAGAGATCCTGGAGGCGGCCCTGAAGCTTTCTTT	CSARDPGGGPEAFF
NA	TRBJ2-3	TRBV28	NA	TGTGCCAGCGGGCTACCGGGACTTAGCACAGATACGCAGTATTTT	CASGLPGLSTDTQYF
NA	TRBJ2-4	TRBV12-3/TRBV12-4	many	TGTGCCAGCAGTTCCCCGGTTGGAAAAGGGGACGGCATTCAGTACTTC	CASSSPVGKGDGIQYF
TRBD1	TRBJ2-2	TRBV12-3/TRBV12-4	many	TGTGCCAGCAGTCCCCGGACAGGGTACGGGGAGCTGTTTTTT	CASSPRTGYGELFF
NA	TRBJ1-1	TRBV29-1	many	TGCAGCGTTGAGACAAGAACCACTGAAGCTTTCTTT	CSVETRTTEAFF
TRBD2	TRBJ2-3	TRBV11-2	NA	TGTGCCAGCCGTTGGGGGGGGAGGGATACGCAGTATTTT	CASRWGGRDTQYF
NA	TRBJ1-2	TRBV20-1	NA	TGCAGTGCTGTTCAAAGCAGGCAAAACTATGGCTACACCTTC	CSAVQSRQNYGYTF
NA	TRBJ1-2	TRBV27	many	TGTGCCAGCAGTTCGCAGGGTGTGGGCTACACCTTC	CASSSQGVGYTF
NA	TRBJ1-5	TRBV12-3/TRBV12-4	few	TGTGCCAGCAACTTAGCGGCCCAGCCCCAGCATTTT	CASNLAAQPQHF
NA	TRBJ1-5	TRBV6-1	few	TGTGCCAGCAGTCGGGACGGTTCTGATCAGCCCCAGCATTTT	CASSRDGSDQPQHF
TRBD1	TRBJ2-7	TRBV25-1	few	TGTGCCAGCAGTGAGCCCGGACAGGGGGCATACGAGCAGTACTTC	CASSEPGQGAYEQYF
NA	TRBJ2-2	TRBV14	NA	TGTGCCAGCAGCCGGTTTAGCGGGGAGCTGTTTTTT	CASSRFSGELFF
NA	TRBJ1-2	TRBV6-5	NA	TGTGCCAGCAGTTTAGGGGATGATAAGCTAGCCTTC	CASSLGDDKLAF
NA	TRBJ2-7	TRBV3-1	NA	TGTGCCAGCAGCCCACGGACATCTATCTCCTACGAGCAGTACTTC	CASSPRTSISYEQYF
NA	TRBJ1-5	TRBV7-8	NA	TGTGCCAGCAGCTTGGGGGGCATCGGGCCCCAGCATTTT	CASSLGGIGPQHF
NA	TRBJ2-5	TRBV5-1	NA	TGCGCCAGCAGGTCCGAGCTGGGAGCGACCCAGTACTTC	CASRSELGATQYF
NA	TRBJ2-3	TRBV7-3	many	TGTGCCAGCAGCGCGTATAGGGGCACAGATACGCAGTATTTT	CASSAYRGTDTQYF
NA	TRBJ2-7	TRBV6-6	few	TGTGCCAGCAGGGAACCGGGACTCCCACCCTACGAGCAGTACTTC	CASREPGLPPYEQYF
TRBD2	TRBJ2-2	TRBV7-7	NA	TGTGCTAGCAGCCGTAGCGGGAGGAACGGGGAGCTGTTTTTT	CASSRSGRNGELFF
NA	TRBJ2-5	TRBV3-1	NA	TGTGCCAGCAGCCAAGGTGGAGGAGCCCAGTACTTC	CASSQGGGAQYF
NA	TRBJ1-6	TRBV4-3	many	TGCGCCAGCAGCCAAGAATATTGGGGTTCCTATAATTCACCCCTCCACTTT	CASSQEYWGSYNSPLHF
NA	TRBJ1-5	TRBV20-1	few	TGCAGTGTTAGGACCGCTGATAGCAATCAGCCCCAGCATTTT	CSVRTADSNQPQHF
NA	TRBJ2-7	TRBV6-2/TRBV6-3	NA	TGTGCCAGCAGTAGCCCAGCGGGTGCGCAGTACTTC	CASSSPAGAQYF
NA	TRBJ1-5	TRBV7-6	NA	TGTGCCAGCAGCTTAGGAGGGGCCGGCGGCTATAGCAATCAGCCCCAGCATTTT	CASSLGGAGGYSNQPQHF
TRBD1	TRBJ2-7	TRBV7-2	NA	TGTGCCAGCAGCCCACACCCCCAGGGGGACAGCAACTCCTACGAGCAGTACTTC	CASSPHPQGDSNSYEQYF
TRBD1	TRBJ1-1	TRBV20-1	many	TGCAGTGCTAGAGGGGACAGGGGTAACACTGAAGCTTTCTTT	CSARGDRGNTEAFF
NA	TRBJ1-1	TRBV6-5	few	TGTGCCAGCAGTTACTCGAGTAAGCAGGACACTGAAGCTTTCTTT	CASSYSSKQDTEAFF
TRBD1	TRBJ1-5	TRBV30	NA	TGTGCCTGGAGTGTACTATCGGACAGGGCGGGGCAGCCCCAGCATTTT	CAWSVLSDRAGQPQHF
NA	TRBJ2-7	TRBV6-1	few	TGTGCCAGCAGTGAAGTATTGGCTGTATCCTACGAGCAGTACTTC	CASSEVLAVSYEQYF
NA	TRBJ2-4	TRBV2	NA	TGTGCCGCCAGGGCCTTAGAGAACATTCAGTACTTC	CAARALENIQYF
NA	TRBJ2-1	TRBV5-1	NA	TGCGCCAGCAGCCTCAACCGGTATAACAATGAGCAGTTCTTC	CASSLNRYNNEQFF
NA	TRBJ2-3	TRBV3-2	few	TGTGCCAGCATCCGGACTAGAGTTAGAGATACGCAGTATTTT	CASIRTRVRDTQYF
NA	TRBJ1-2	TRBV10-3	few	TGTGCCATCAACCAGGGGAACTCTAACTATGGCTACACCTTC	CAINQGNSNYGYTF
TRBD1	TRBJ1-1	TRBV20-1	many	TGCAGTGCTTTCCGGGACAGTGCTTCGGAAGCTTTCTTT	CSAFRDSASEAFF
NA	TRBJ2-5	TRBV18	NA	TGTGCCAGCTCAGGCCGGGGGACCCAACAGACCCAGTACTTC	CASSGRGTQQTQYF
TRBD1	TRBJ1-1	TRBV6-6	few	TGTGCCAGCAGTTACTCGACAGGGAGGGGAGCCACTGAAGCTTTCTTT	CASSYSTGRGATEAFF
NA	TRBJ1-1	TRBV28	NA	TGTGCCAGCATCGGGGGGGCGCGTGTAAACACTGAAGCTTTCTTT	CASIGGARVNTEAFF
NA	TRBJ2-3	TRBV27	few	TGTGCCAGCAGTCGAATAGGTCGATCTAGCACAGATACGCAGTATTTT	CASSRIGRSSTDTQYF
NA	TRBJ2-2	TRBV2	few	TGTGCCAGCAGTGGGACATGGGCTAGCGAGATGAACACCGGGGAGCTGTTTTTT	CASSGTWASEMNTGELFF
TRBD1	TRBJ1-5	TRBV7-2	few	TGTGCCAGCAGCTCCGGGACAGGGGCTCCCCAGCATTTT	CASSSGTGAPQHF
NA	TRBJ2-1	TRBV20-1	NA	TGCAGTGCAAGTATAGCCTACCTCAATGAGCAGTTCTTC	CSASIAYLNEQFF